This entry lists 12 T cell receptor beta chains sequenced from one sample in a study of cytomegalovirus exposure and HLA in healthy donors. The PCR used 60 Vbeta and 13 Jbeta primers. Profiled with immunoSEQ multiplex PCR; TCRdb holds only in-frame clones, not every one. The data contain more than 95,000 clones, about an eighth of them singletons. Material: PBMCs. Source of these receptors: a man aged 40-55 years in good health and CMV-seropositive.

This clone was seen a few times. The chain employs TRBV7-2 and TRBJ1-1; weak D call: TRBD1 (5 bases). This CDR3 has 13 residues. With 5 bases removed from V and 5 bases from J, the gap between germline ends came to 12 bases. Germline lookup yields CDR1 SGHTA and CDR2 FQGNSA. In DNA, the CDR3 is TGTGCCAGCAGCACGCCCGGGGGGACTGAAGCTTTCTTT. Its translation: CASSTPGGTEAFF.

A remark on this clone: Germline is not matched at one junction end, which may reflect a read error. The chain recombines TRBV5-1 with TRBJ2-3; 11 nucleotides align to TRBD1. The CDR3 is made up of 15 amino acids. Germline V gives CDR1 SGHRS, CDR2 YFSETQ. The CDR3 is CASRLDRGQTDTQYF. DNA of the CDR3: TGCGCCAGCAGATTGGACAGGGGGCAGACAGATACGCAGTATTTT.

This clone was picked up a small number of times. The J gene is TRBJ2-5, the V gene TRBV9, with 12 positions matching TRBD2. With V trimmed by 3 bases and J by 1 base, 1 base remained unmatched. The germline gives CDR1 SGDLS, CDR2 YYNGEE. CDR3 length: 15 residues. In DNA form, the CDR3 reads TGTGCCAGCAGCGGACTAGCGGGGGTCCAAGAGACCCAGTACTTC. This translates into CASSGLAGVQETQYF.

This clone occurred a few times. The rearrangement uses TRBV7-8 and TRBJ1-1, with 9 bases matching TRBD1. V shed 2 bases and J 0 bases; nucleotides not matched to a gene: 4. The CDR3 sequence is 16 residues long. Germline V gene lookup returns CDR1 SGHVS and CDR2 FQNEAQ. CDR3 residues: CASSLYTGGLNTEAFF. In DNA form, the CDR3 reads TGTGCCAGCAGCTTATATACAGGGGGCCTGAACACTGAAGCTTTCTTT.

The sample holds a few counts of this clone. The V call is TRBV4-1, the J call TRBJ2-7; D is perhaps TRBD1 (5 bases). Germline lookup yields CDR1 MGHRA and CDR2 YSYEKL. The CDR3 sequence is 14 residues long. Deletions cut 7 bases from V and 2 bases from J, with 15 bases between. The CDR3 region is CASTPRAGTYEQYF. The CDR3 DNA follows: TGCGCCAGCACCCCAAGGGCAGGGACCTACGAGCAGTACTTC.

In its sample, this clone was seen a few times. The V call is TRBV5-1, the J call TRBJ2-5; 12 bases line up with TRBD2. This CDR3 has 16 residues. The trim removed 4 bases at V and 5 bases at J, leaving 9 bases unmatched. CDR1 and CDR2 (germline): SGHRS, YFSETQ. The CDR3 is CASSPTSGSGGETQYF. For the CDR3, the DNA is TGCGCCAGCAGCCCGACTAGCGGGAGTGGCGGGGAGACCCAGTACTTC.

This clone was counted between two and nine times. The CDR3 loop reads CASSSAGTSDVEQFF. CDR3 sequence (DNA): TGTGCCAGCAGTTCCGCCGGGACTAGCGACGTTGAGCAGTTCTTC. V is TRBV28 and J is TRBJ2-1; 10 bases map to TRBD2. Germline values: CDR1 MDHEN, CDR2 SYDVKM. The CDR3 contains 15 residues. V lost 4 bases and J lost 9; bases outside the gene matches: 9.

A few counts support this clone. V usage is TRBV18 and J usage is TRBJ2-2, with TRBD2 identical over 8 bases. Germline CDR1 is KGHSH and CDR2 is LQKENI. V was clipped by 3 bases and J by 6 bases; unmatched bases: 9. The CDR3 contains 16 residues. CDR3 nucleotide sequence: TGTGCCAGCTCACCCAGCGGGAGTAGTACCGCCGGGGAGCTGTTTTTT. Residues: CASSPSGSSTAGELFF. The complete variable domain, with remaining parts taken from reference TRBV18 and TRBJ2-2, reads NAGVMQNPRHLVRRRGQEARLRCSPMKGHSHVYWYRQLPEEGLKFMVYLQKENIIDESGMPKERFSAEFPKEGPSILRIQQVVRGDSAAYFCASSPSGSSTAGELFFGEGSRLTVL.

J is TRBJ2-1 and V is TRBV19, with 10 bases identical to TRBD2. After removal of 6 bases from V and 1 base from J, the junction contained 12 bases not matched to a gene. Germline V gives CDR1 LNHDA, CDR2 SQIVND (reference sequence). The CDR3 covers 18 residues. This CDR3 reads CASSLGGLAGASYNEQFF. The CDR3 nucleotides read TGTGCCAGTAGCCTCGGGGGGCTAGCGGGAGCGTCCTACAATGAGCAGTTCTTC.

This chain connects TRBV5-1 to TRBJ1-1; 9 bases are a match to TRBD1. Losses at the gene ends were 2 bases for V and 2 bases for J; bases not matched to a gene: 7. The CDR3 is made up of 16 amino acids. Germline-derived CDR1 and CDR2 are SGHRS and YFSETQ. The DNA for the CDR3 is TGCGCCAGCAGCTTCGGACAGGGGTGGGGAAACACTGAAGCTTTCTTT. Its protein product is CASSFGQGWGNTEAFF.

This clone was observed a few times. This sequence joins TRBV7-8 and TRBJ2-5; 8 bases match TRBD1. CDR3 length equals 15 residues. V was pared by 5 bases and J by 2 bases, with 7 bases of the junction left unmatched. Germline CDR1 is SGHVS and CDR2 is FQNEAQ. The CDR3 here is CASSRRDRTQETQYF. CDR3 nucleotides: TGTGCCAGCAGCCGCCGGGACAGGACACAAGAGACCCAGTACTTC.

This rearrangement joins TRBV6-1 to TRBJ2-5; 13 nucleotides match TRBD2. Germline trimming cut 7 bases from V and 4 bases from J; bases unmatched to any gene: 3. The CDR3 runs 14 residues. Germline V gene sequence: CDR1 MNHNS, CDR2 SASEGT. The DNA for the CDR3 is TGTGCCAGCACACTAGCGGGAGGGCGAGAGACCCAGTACTTC. It yields the protein CASTLAGGRETQYF.